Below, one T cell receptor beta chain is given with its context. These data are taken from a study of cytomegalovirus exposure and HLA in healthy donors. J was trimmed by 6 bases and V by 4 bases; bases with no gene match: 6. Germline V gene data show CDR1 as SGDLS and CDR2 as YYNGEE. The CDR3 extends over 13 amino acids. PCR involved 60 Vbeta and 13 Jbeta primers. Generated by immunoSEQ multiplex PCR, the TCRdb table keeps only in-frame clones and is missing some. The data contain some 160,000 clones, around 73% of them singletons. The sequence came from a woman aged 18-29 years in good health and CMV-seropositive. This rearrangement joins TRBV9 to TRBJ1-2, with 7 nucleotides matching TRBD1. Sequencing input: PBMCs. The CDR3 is CASSRGTVDGYTF. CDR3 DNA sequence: TGTGCCAGCAGCCGGGGGACAGTGGATGGCTACACCTTC.